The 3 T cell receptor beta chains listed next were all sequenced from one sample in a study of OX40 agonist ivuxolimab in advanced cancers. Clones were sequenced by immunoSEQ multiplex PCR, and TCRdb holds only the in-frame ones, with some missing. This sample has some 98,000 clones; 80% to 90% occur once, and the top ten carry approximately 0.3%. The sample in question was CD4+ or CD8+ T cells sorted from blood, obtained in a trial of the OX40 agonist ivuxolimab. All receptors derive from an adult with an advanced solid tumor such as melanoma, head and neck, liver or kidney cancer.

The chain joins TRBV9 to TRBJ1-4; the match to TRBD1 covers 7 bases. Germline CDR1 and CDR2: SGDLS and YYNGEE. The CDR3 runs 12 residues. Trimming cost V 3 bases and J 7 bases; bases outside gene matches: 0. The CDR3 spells CASSGQGEKLFF. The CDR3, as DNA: TGTGCCAGCAGCGGACAGGGTGAAAAACTGTTTTTT.

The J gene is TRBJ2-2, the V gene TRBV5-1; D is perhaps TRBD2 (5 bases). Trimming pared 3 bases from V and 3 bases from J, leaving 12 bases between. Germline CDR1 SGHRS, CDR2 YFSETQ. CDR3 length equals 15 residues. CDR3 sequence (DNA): TGCGCCAGCAGCTGGAGCGGAGCCGACACCGGGGAGCTGTTTTTT. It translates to CASSWSGADTGELFF.

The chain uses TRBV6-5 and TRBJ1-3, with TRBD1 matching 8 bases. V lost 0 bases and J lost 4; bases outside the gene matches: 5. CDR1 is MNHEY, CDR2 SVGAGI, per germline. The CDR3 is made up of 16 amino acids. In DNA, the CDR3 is TGTGCCAGCAGTTACTCGAGGGACAGGACGGGAAACACCATATATTTT. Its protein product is CASSYSRDRTGNTIYF.